The 15 T cell receptor beta chains below come from one sample, sequenced in a study of naive and memory T cell subsets. Both TRBC1 and TRBC2 were covered by a beta constant-region primer of two equimolar oligonucleotides. The ligated cDNA underwent four PCR rounds using SP2 and nested alpha and beta constant-region primers. TCRdb passed the UMI-ligation and nested PCR reads through MiXCR, listing each CDR3 protein once. The table has around 17,000 distinct CDR3 sequences, roughly 8.7% seen once. The specimen sequenced was central memory CD8+ T cells from blood. These receptor sequences come from a human donor in good health.

The chain carries TRBV7-3 and TRBJ2-1; the D gene is possibly TRBD2 (6 bases). CDR3 size: 16 residues. From germline, CDR1 is SGHTA and CDR2 FQGTGA. V was shortened by 1 base and J by 6 bases, with 16 bases between the two germline ends. The DNA for the CDR3 is TGTGCCAGCAGCTTAATAGGCGGGACTTCGGTCAATGAGCAGTTCTTC. This translates into CASSLIGGTSVNEQFF. Filled out from reference TRBV7-3 and TRBJ2-1, the complete variable domain reads GAGVSQTPSNKVTEKGKYVELRCDPISGHTALYWYRQSLGQGPEFLIYFQGTGAADDSGLPNDRFFAVRPEGSVSTLKIQRTERGDSAVYLCASSLIGGTSVNEQFFGPGTRLTVL.

The chain links TRBV20-1 to TRBJ1-1; 8 bases agree with TRBD1. V dropped 3 bases and J dropped 4; count of bases not matched to a gene: 10. The length of the CDR3 is 15 residues. Germline-derived CDR1 and CDR2 are DFQATT and SNEGSKA (reference sequence). CDR3 loop: CSASLAGQEVTEAFF. CDR3 sequence (DNA): TGCAGTGCTAGCTTAGCGGGACAGGAGGTCACTGAAGCTTTCTTT.

This clonotype was found a few times. The V call is TRBV20-1, the J call TRBJ1-1; no clear D gene. With 3 bases removed from V and 2 bases from J, the gap between germline ends came to 10 bases. This CDR3 region has 13 residues. Germline values: CDR1 DFQATT, CDR2 SNEGSKA (reference sequence). The CDR3 loop reads CSASWRNNTEAFF. CDR3 bases: TGCAGTGCTAGTTGGCGAAATAACACTGAAGCTTTCTTT.

This clonotype was observed a handful of times. J is TRBJ1-1 and V is TRBV7-9; no firm D call. The V gene's germline CDR1 is SEHNR and CDR2 FQNEAQ (reference sequence). V shed 10 bases and J shed 3 bases, with 12 bases lying between them. The CDR3 is made up of 12 amino acids. CDR3 nucleotide sequence: TGTGCCACCCGGGCTCTCGACACTGAAGCTTTCTTT. Translating gives CATRALDTEAFF.

This clonotype was detected a few times. This chain connects TRBV20-1 to TRBJ2-1; 7 bases agree with TRBD1. The length of the CDR3 is 15 residues. J lost 3 bases, V lost 6 bases, and 11 bases had no gene match. Germline V gives CDR1 DFQATT, CDR2 SNEGSKA (reference sequence). CDR3 sequence (DNA): TGCAGTGCCCCAGGATACGGGACAGACTACAATGAGCAGTTCTTC. It codes for CSAPGYGTDYNEQFF.

The genes are TRBV7-9 and TRBJ1-4; D ambiguous. Deletions cut 4 bases from V and 6 bases from J, with 3 bases between. There are 11 residues in the CDR3. CDR1 is SEHNR and CDR2 is FQNEAQ in the germline V gene (reference sequence). CDR3 region: CASSWDEKLFF. CDR3 DNA: TGTGCCAGCAGCTGGGATGAAAAACTGTTTTTT.

The chain joins TRBV29-1 to TRBJ1-2; D possibly corresponds to TRBD1 (5 bases). The germline V and J ends were trimmed by 3 bases and 4 bases, with 15 bases remaining between them. From germline, CDR1 is SQVTM and CDR2 ANQGSEA. The CDR3 has 14 residues. DNA of the CDR3: TGCAGCGTTGAGAGGCAGGGCCGGGGCTATGGCTACACCTTC. Protein: CSVERQGRGYGYTF.

V gene TRBV10-3 combines with J gene TRBJ2-3, with D perhaps matching TRBD2 (7 bases). Trimming stripped 7 bases from V and 6 bases from J, with 17 bases between. The CDR3 runs 14 residues. CDR1 ENHRY and CDR2 SYGVKD come from the germline V gene. CDR3 loop: CAIKGGGDADTQYF. The CDR3 bases are TGTGCCATCAAGGGGGGGGGCGATGCGGATACGCAGTATTTT.

This clonotype was seen repeatedly, ten times or more. With a much larger clone just one base away, this may be a read error. The genes are TRBV6-2 or TRBV6-3 and TRBJ2-5; D is possibly TRBD2 (6 bases). This CDR3 region has 15 residues. Trimming shortened V by 0 bases and J by 5 bases, and 13 bases separated the two germline ends. Germline V CDR1 and CDR2: MNHEY, SVGEGT. The CDR3 protein is CASSYSRREVETQYF. The CDR3 DNA is TGTGCCAGCAGTTACTCCAGGAGGGAGGTTGAGACCCAGTACTTC.

This clonotype showed up many times. In DNA form, the CDR3 reads TGTGCCAGCAGCCAAGAAATCGACGGGACGTCTCGCGGGGAGCTGTTTTTT. Amino acids: CASSQEIDGTSRGELFF. The V call is TRBV3-1, the J call TRBJ2-2; D possibly uses TRBD1 or TRBD2 (5 bases each). Trimming pared 0 bases from V and 7 bases from J, leaving 18 bases between. This CDR3 region has 17 residues. Germline V gene lookup returns CDR1 LGHDT and CDR2 YNNKEL (reference sequence).

This clonotype was observed a few times. The chain recombines TRBV4-3 with TRBJ2-1, with 14 bases matching TRBD2. This CDR3 contains 17 residues. J lost 10 bases, V lost 1 base, and 9 bases had no gene match. Germline V gene lookup returns CDR1 LGHNA and CDR2 YSLEER. Written as DNA, the CDR3 is TGCGCCAGCAGCCAAGGGACTAGCGGGGGGACGACCGGGGAGCAGTTCTTC. Translated: CASSQGTSGGTTGEQFF.

This clonotype was detected a few times. This rearrangement joins TRBV2 to TRBJ2-1; 8 positions match TRBD2. Trimming took 4 bases from V and 3 from J; bases not matched to a gene: 5. CDR1 is SNHLY and CDR2 is FYNNEI in the germline V gene. This CDR3 comprises 15 residues. The CDR3 region has the DNA TGTGCCAGCAGTGGGAGCGGGAGAGGCTACAATGAGCAGTTCTTC. This translates into CASSGSGRGYNEQFF.

The gene calls are TRBV27 and TRBJ2-1; 7 bases map to TRBD1. This CDR3 is 13 amino acids long. Trimming removed 6 bases from V and 4 bases from J; junction bases left unmatched: 3. CDR1 and CDR2 from the germline V gene are MNHEY and SMNVEV (reference sequence). The CDR3 is CASRTQGYNEQFF. In DNA, the CDR3 is TGTGCCAGCAGGACACAGGGGTACAATGAGCAGTTCTTC.

The chain uses TRBV20-1 and TRBJ2-7; 8 bases align to TRBD1. In germline, CDR1 is DFQATT, CDR2 SNEGSKA (reference sequence). V was clipped by 0 bases and J by 2 bases; unmatched bases: 9. CDR3 length equals 16 residues. This CDR3 reads CSARDFVTDRAYEQYF. CDR3 nucleotide sequence: TGCAGTGCTAGAGATTTTGTAACGGACAGGGCCTACGAGCAGTACTTC.

The chain carries TRBV20-1 and TRBJ2-3; 14 bases map to TRBD2. Germline values: CDR1 DFQATT, CDR2 SNEGSKA (reference sequence). The J segment lost 0 bases and the V segment lost 1 base, leaving 0 bases of the junction unmatched. CDR3 length equals 16 residues. The CDR3: CSARGLAGGSTDTQYF. CDR3 bases: TGCAGTGCTAGAGGACTAGCGGGGGGGAGCACAGATACGCAGTATTTT.